This T cell receptor (beta chain) was profiled in a study of identical twins. The study's findings and limits: Without tracking the same donors, conclusions rested on cross-sectional statistical analysis. Invariant MAIT and iNKT cells may have partly biased zero-insertion analyses.

As regards this clonotype: Its target is not known.

Trimming took off 3 bases at V and 7 bases at J, with 13 bases between the two ends. CDR3 length: 13 amino acids. Germline values: CDR1 DFQATT, CDR2 SNEGSKA (reference sequence). Unique molecular identifiers were present on cDNA, and template switching added a universal primer site. TCRdb called the 5' RACE reads again in MiXCR, with one record for every CDR3 protein. There are approximately 500,000 distinct CDR3 sequences in the sample; roughly 15% occur only once, and nearly 0.45% lies in the top ten. These same records also appear under a second study, on yellow fever vaccine responses in identical twins. That investigation notes: Twins' vaccine T cell responses were reported to seem partly convergent and partly personalized.

The specimen sequenced was CD4+ T cells sorted from blood. This TCR was sampled from a woman aged 18-29 years in good health. The chain has TRBV20-1 and TRBJ2-1; D possibly uses TRBD1 or TRBD2 (5 bases each). CDR3 nucleotides: TGCAGTGCTAGTCCAGGGAGCGTAAATGAGCAGTTCTTC. Amino acid sequence: CSASPGSVNEQFF.